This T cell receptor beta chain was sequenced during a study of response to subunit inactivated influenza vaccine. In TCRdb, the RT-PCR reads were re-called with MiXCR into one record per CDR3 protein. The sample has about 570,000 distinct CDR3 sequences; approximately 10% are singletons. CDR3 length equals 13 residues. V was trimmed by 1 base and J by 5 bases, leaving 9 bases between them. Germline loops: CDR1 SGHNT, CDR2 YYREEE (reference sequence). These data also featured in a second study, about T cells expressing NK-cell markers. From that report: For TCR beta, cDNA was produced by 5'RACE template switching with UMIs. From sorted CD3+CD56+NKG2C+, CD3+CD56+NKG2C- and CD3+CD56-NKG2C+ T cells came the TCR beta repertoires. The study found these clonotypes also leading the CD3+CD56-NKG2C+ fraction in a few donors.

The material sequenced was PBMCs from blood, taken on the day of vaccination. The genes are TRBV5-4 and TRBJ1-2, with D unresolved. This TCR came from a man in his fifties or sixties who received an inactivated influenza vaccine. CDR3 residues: CASSLPRSYGYTF. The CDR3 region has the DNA TGTGCCAGCAGCTTGCCCAGATCTTATGGCTACACCTTC.